A single sample gave rise to the 20 T cell receptor beta chains below, sequenced in a study of monozygotic twins with inflammatory bowel disease. TCRdb re-called the 5' RACE reads and catalogs CDR3 proteins one per entry, DNA excluded. The table counts 310,000 or so distinct CDR3 sequences; 2% to 2.5% lies in the top ten. Sequencing was performed on blood. Receptors were obtained from a human donor with ulcerative colitis or Crohn's disease, or a healthy co-twin of an affected twin (not recorded which).

The chain carries TRBV12-3 or TRBV12-4 and TRBJ1-1; absent DNA, TCRdb's TRBD1 call cannot be checked. This CDR3 has 17 amino acids. The CDR3 protein is CASSLAGQGAVNTEAFF.

The V gene is TRBV19, the J gene TRBJ2-1; the TCRdb D gene call, TRBD1, has no DNA to confirm it. Germline CDR1 and CDR2: LNHDA and SQIVND (reference sequence). The CDR3 runs 15 residues. The chain's CDR3 is CASSIDGADYNEQFF.

The rearrangement joins TRBV7-8 to TRBJ2-5; TCRdb proposes TRBD1, but this gene call is untestable without DNA. The CDR3 covers 13 residues. Germline loops: CDR1 SGHVS, CDR2 FQNEAQ. The CDR3 sequence is CASSARGLETQYF.

This chain links TRBV14 with TRBJ2-7; TCRdb designates TRBD1, a call that cannot be tested without DNA. CDR1 is SGHDN and CDR2 is FVKESK in the germline V gene. This CDR3 contains 15 residues. The CDR3 spells CASSGSQGFYYEQYF.

Here the CDR3 reads CASRGQGAVQPQHF. The chain has TRBV6-1 and TRBJ1-5; TCRdb picks TRBD1, but there is no DNA to check that call. Germline CDR1 and CDR2: MNHNS and SASEGT. The CDR3 covers 14 residues.

J is TRBJ1-6 and V is TRBV5-1; without DNA, the TCRdb call of TRBD1 cannot be checked. The CDR3 has 15 amino acids. Germline V gene data show CDR1 as SGHRS and CDR2 as YFSETQ. This CDR3 is CASRGRRAQNSPLHF.

The chain has TRBV28 and TRBJ1-3. The germline V gene encodes CDR1 MDHEN and CDR2 SYDVKM. The CDR3 runs to 12 residues. CDR3 sequence: CASSGKGHTIYF.

The chain employs TRBV27 and TRBJ1-3. CDR1 and CDR2 from the germline V gene are MNHEY and SMNVEV (reference sequence). There are 14 residues in the CDR3. The CDR3 here is CASRGLGSGNTIYF.

The chain is built from TRBV30 and TRBJ1-1; TCRdb lists TRBD1, though no DNA is available to test this call. CDR3 length: 14 amino acids. Per germline, CDR1 GTSNPN and CDR2 SVGIG (reference sequence). CDR3: CAFSQGLGTTEAFF. The whole variable domain, filled in from reference TRBV30 and TRBJ1-1, reads SQTIHQWPATLVQPVGSPLSLECTVEGTSNPNLYWYRQAAGRGLQLLFYSVGIGQISSEVPQNLSASRPQDRQFILSSKKLLLSDSGFYLCAFSQGLGTTEAFFGQGTRLTVV.

The chain combines TRBV27 with TRBJ2-6; TCRdb selects TRBD1, and the lack of DNA leaves this call unchecked. CDR3 length: 17 amino acids. Germline V gene lookup returns CDR1 MNHEY and CDR2 SMNVEV (reference sequence). CDR3 protein: CASSLTVISSGANVLTF. Full variable domain (missing parts from reference TRBV27 and TRBJ2-6): EAQVTQNPRYLITVTGKKLTVTCSQNMNHEYMSWYRQDPGLGLRQIYYSMNVEVTDKGDVPEGYKVSRKEKRNFPLILESPSPNQTSLYFCASSLTVISSGANVLTFGAGSRLTVL.

The chain combines TRBV5-1 with TRBJ2-3; as DNA is missing, the TRBD1 call by TCRdb cannot be tested. CDR3 size: 16 residues. Germline V gives CDR1 SGHRS, CDR2 YFSETQ. The CDR3 loop is CASSLGVGARIDTQYF. Using reference TRBV5-1 and TRBJ2-3 for the parts outside the CDR3, the full variable domain is KAGVTQTPRYLIKTRGQQVTLSCSPISGHRSVSWYQQTPGQGLQFLFEYFSETQRNKGNFPGRFSGRQFSNSRSEMNVSTLELGDSALYLCASSLGVGARIDTQYFGPGTRLTVL.

V and J are TRBV11-2 and TRBJ1-1; as DNA is missing, the TRBD1 call by TCRdb cannot be tested. The CDR3 is 15 amino acids. CDR1 and CDR2 from the germline V gene are SGHAT and FQNNGV. This CDR3 is CASSPITGLNTEAFF.

The chain joins TRBV29-1 to TRBJ2-1. Germline-derived CDR1 and CDR2 are SQVTM and ANQGSEA. The CDR3 runs 15 residues. The CDR3 sequence: CSVETPINSYNEQFF.

The chain joins TRBV20-1 to TRBJ2-3; there is no DNA to check the TCRdb D call of TRBD2. CDR3 length: 16 amino acids. From germline, CDR1 is DFQATT and CDR2 SNEGSKA (reference sequence). CDR3 residues: CSASSGTSGRGDTQYF.

V and J are TRBV5-5 and TRBJ1-1; there is no DNA to check the TCRdb D call of TRBD1. CDR1 SGHKS and CDR2 YYEKEE come from the germline V gene (reference sequence). The CDR3 covers 15 residues. The CDR3 is CASTSGAMMNTEAFF. The full variable domain, with the rest looked up from reference TRBV5-5 and TRBJ1-1, is DAGVTQSPTHLIKTRGQQVTLRCSPISGHKSVSWYQQVLGQGPQFIFQYYEKEERGRGNFPDRFSARQFPNYSSELNVNALLLGDSALYLCASTSGAMMNTEAFFGQGTRLTVV.

The rearrangement links TRBV20-1 to TRBJ1-1; TCRdb returns TRBD1, unconfirmable since there is no DNA. Germline V gene data show CDR1 as DFQATT and CDR2 as SNEGSKA (reference sequence). The length of the CDR3 is 12 residues. The CDR3 sequence is CSASDRGTEAFF.

The chain has TRBV6-2 or TRBV6-3 and TRBJ2-2. In germline, CDR1 is MNHEY, CDR2 SVGEGT. The CDR3 consists of 13 residues. This CDR3 reads CASNLDNTGELFF.

The V call is TRBV29-1, the J call TRBJ2-7; TCRdb selects TRBD1, and the lack of DNA leaves this call unchecked. The CDR3 has 12 amino acids. Per germline, CDR1 SQVTM and CDR2 ANQGSEA. The CDR3 sequence: CSVSGTPSEQYF.

The V and J genes are TRBV18 and TRBJ1-5; TCRdb proposes TRBD1, but this gene call is untestable without DNA. This CDR3 contains 16 residues. CDR1 and CDR2 (germline): KGHSH, LQKENI. The CDR3 protein is CASSPRDRGRDQPQHF.

This sequence joins TRBV28 and TRBJ1-2; TCRdb picks TRBD1, but there is no DNA to check that call. Per the germline V gene, CDR1 is MDHEN and CDR2 is SYDVKM. This CDR3 is built from 13 residues. CDR3 residues: CASRQTGHYGYTF.